This TCR beta chain was sequenced for a study of T cells in Graves' hyperthyroidism and ophthalmopathy. Study context: Peripheral blood was drawn at first diagnosis, prior to all treatment.

Concerning this clonotype: At one end the junction does not follow the germline gene, possibly because of a read error.

There were TCR beta CDR3 regions amplified from RNA transcripts. TCR CDR3 underwent first-round RT-PCR with the HTBI primer set. TCRdb reprocessed the multiplex PCR reads via MiXCR and lists one record per CDR3 protein. Of some 800,000 distinct CDR3 sequences in the sample, around 38% were seen once. The authors deemed Graves' hyperthyroidism stable absent ophthalmopathy progression within 18 months. CDR1 is SEHNR and CDR2 is FQNEAQ in the germline V gene (reference sequence). The CDR3 has 15 amino acids. Sequencing was performed on blood. This receptor was obtained from a man between 18 and 29 years old with Graves' hyperthyroidism. This rearrangement joins TRBV7-9 to TRBJ1-3, with no clear D. This chain's CDR3 is CASSLSPSSGNTVYF. In DNA form, the CDR3 reads TGTGCCAGCAGCTTAAGTCCCAGCTCTGGAAACACCGTATATTTT. Using reference TRBV7-9 and TRBJ1-3 for the parts outside the CDR3, the full variable domain is DTGVSQNPRHKITKRGQNVTFRCDPISEHNRLYWYRQTLGQGPEFLTYFQNEAQLEKSRLLSDRFSAERPKGSFSTLEIQRTEQGDSAMYLCASSLSPSSGNTVYFGEGSWLTVV.